The 9 T cell receptor beta chains given below trace back to one sample, sequenced in a study of read filtering for tumor transcriptome and immune sequencing. From roughly 390 ng of RNA, a library with molecular barcoded alpha/delta and beta/gamma adaptors was made. TCRdb re-analysed the reads in MiXCR, keeping a single row per CDR3 protein. The table has 75,000 to 95,000 distinct CDR3 sequences, more than 9% seen once; the top ten hold 15%. Sequencing was carried out using a population of CD138-negative cells sorted from bone marrow. Receptors originate from a donor over 35 with multiple myeloma.

Concerning this clonotype: This could be a read error, since a much larger clone is one nucleotide away. The rearrangement joins TRBV24-1 to TRBJ2-1, with TRBD2 matching over 14 bases. Germline CDR1 reads KGHDR; CDR2 reads SFDVKD. The CDR3 is 16 residues long. Here the CDR3 reads CATSGTSGSSYNGQFF. DNA of the CDR3: TGTGCCACCAGCGGGACTAGCGGGAGCTCCTACAATGGGCAGTTCTTC.

This clonotype has at least ten counts. The gene calls are TRBV4-2 and TRBJ1-5; D not certain. Germline CDR1 and CDR2: LGHNA and YNFKEQ. The ends were cut back, 0 bases at V and 1 base at J, with 7 bases in the middle. The CDR3 consists of 15 residues. The CDR3 spells CASSQEKRSNQPQHF. For the CDR3, the DNA is TGTGCCAGCAGCCAAGAAAAGAGAAGCAATCAGCCCCAGCATTTT.

This clonotype showed up many times. The chain combines TRBV7-9 with TRBJ1-2; TRBD1 might be the D (6 bases). Trimming removed 2 bases at V and 1 base at J, with 14 bases between. The CDR3 is 16 amino acids. Germline V gene lookup returns CDR1 SEHNR and CDR2 FQNEAQ (reference sequence). The chain's CDR3 is CASSLSGGWSNYGYTF. In nucleotides, the CDR3 is TGTGCCAGCAGCTTATCTGGGGGCTGGAGTAACTATGGCTACACCTTC.

In this sample, this clonotype turned up many times. The J gene is TRBJ1-1, the V gene TRBV7-2, with TRBD1 matching 8 bases. V was clipped by 3 bases and J by 4 bases; unmatched bases: 4. CDR1 is SGHTA and CDR2 is FQGNSA in the germline V gene. CDR3 length: 14 residues. Written as DNA, the CDR3 is TGTGCCAGCAGCTTTCAGGGGGCCAGCACTGAAGCTTTCTTT. It is translated as CASSFQGASTEAFF.

This clonotype has only a few counts. The genes are TRBV2 and TRBJ2-7, with TRBD1 as a possible D gene (5 bases). V lost 6 bases, J lost 0 bases, and 18 bases lay in between. Germline-derived CDR1 and CDR2 are SNHLY and FYNNEI. This CDR3 has 16 residues. CDR3 region: CASSGEDIPSSYEQYF. Written as DNA, the CDR3 is TGTGCCAGCAGCGGCGAGGACATCCCGAGCTCCTACGAGCAGTACTTC.

Worth noting for this clonotype: A read error is possible here, since a much larger clone lies one base away. J is TRBJ2-7 and V is TRBV18; TRBD2 is a possible D gene (6 bases). Germline CDR1 reads KGHSH; CDR2 reads LQKENI. Trimming stripped 0 bases from V and 7 bases from J, with 19 bases between. The CDR3 sequence is 16 residues long. In DNA, the CDR3 is TGTGCCAGCTCACCACCGGGGTCGGGAGTAATGGGGGAGCAGTACTTC. This sequence encodes CASSPPGSGVMGEQYF.

This clonotype has at least ten counts. The CDR3 DNA reads as TGTGCCAGCAGCTTGGGCTATTCGCTCTACAATGAGCAGTTCTTC. Its translation is CASSLGYSLYNEQFF. The chain uses TRBV11-2 and TRBJ2-1; unclear D gene. CDR1 and CDR2 (germline): SGHAT, FQNNGV. Trimming cost V 3 bases and J 3 bases, with 12 bases left between them. CDR3 length: 15 residues.

This clonotype was recorded many times. The CDR3 DNA reads as TGCAGTGCTAGAGATCGTATTTTGGGTGAGAATCAGCCCCAGCATTTT. As protein: CSARDRILGENQPQHF. This chain connects TRBV20-1 to TRBJ1-5; D gene unclear. Germline-derived CDR1 and CDR2 are DFQATT and SNEGSKA (reference sequence). V gave up 0 bases and J gave up 4 bases, with 16 bases separating them. This CDR3 contains 16 residues.

This clonotype was seen repeatedly, ten times or more. The genes are TRBV6-2 or TRBV6-3 and TRBJ2-3; D may match TRBD1 or TRBD2 (6 bases each). Trimming removed 2 bases at V and 6 bases at J, with 18 bases between. The length of the CDR3 is 16 residues. Germline V lookup: CDR1 MNHEY, CDR2 SVGEGT. CDR3 amino acids: CASSYPTSGALDTQYF. The CDR3 nucleotides are TGTGCCAGCAGTTACCCAACATCGGGGGCTTTGGATACGCAGTATTTT.